The T cell receptor beta chain described here comes from a study of blood T cells in healthy people across ages. Through a sample-barcoded 5' primer and a J-beta primer mix, a second PCR was run for roughly 7 to 12 cycles. One entry per CDR3 protein, called by TCRdb with MiXCR from the 5' RACE reads. The sample consists of under 1,100,000 distinct CDR3 sequences, 20% to 25% of them appearing once. The CDR3 is 16 residues long. Germline CDR1 reads MNHEY; CDR2 reads SVGEGT. With V trimmed by 4 bases and J by 0 bases, 9 bases remained unmatched. These sequences were also reported in another study, on T cells of mothers and their children.

What was sequenced was blood. The chain is built from TRBV6-2 or TRBV6-3 and TRBJ2-7, with 7 positions matching TRBD1. This receptor was identified in a girl aged 2 to 10 in good health. CDR3: CASSSMDRHSSYEQYF. CDR3 nucleotides: TGTGCCAGCAGTTCCATGGACAGGCATAGCTCCTACGAGCAGTACTTC.